This entry describes one T cell receptor (beta chain). Authors' methods: Estimation of nucleated cell counts was performed using reference gene primer amplification. Assay used: immunoSEQ multiplex PCR; TCRdb lists only in-frame clones, some missing. Clonal size and the V and J genes are those of that table, whereas D and trimming came from the DNA. The data contain roughly 88,000 clones, around three quarters of them singletons. The data derive from a study of blood T cell repertoires in COVID-19. Study-wide background: Donors in the United States, Italy and Spain gave samples during acute or convalescent COVID-19. Sources were T cells, B-cell-depleted T cells, or PBMCs; the material itself was cDNA or gDNA.

V lost 6 bases to trimming and J lost 0 bases; unmatched junction nucleotides: 6. Germline CDR1 reads MDHEN; CDR2 reads SYDVKM. The CDR3 contains 17 residues. The V gene is TRBV28, the J gene TRBJ2-3; 13 bases match TRBD2. The receptor was isolated from a woman aged 55-70 years in a cohort sampled during active or convalescent COVID-19. Input material: peripheral blood. The CDR3 bases are TGTGCCAGCAGCGCCGGACTAGCGGGGGCCAGCACAGATACGCAGTATTTT. As protein: CASSAGLAGASTDTQYF.